The next 12 T cell receptor beta chains were all read from a single sample in a study of blood T cell repertoires in COVID-19. Clones were sequenced by immunoSEQ multiplex PCR, and TCRdb holds only the in-frame ones, with some missing. The sample includes 150,000 or so clones, around 88% of them seen just once. The material sequenced was peripheral blood. These TCRs come from a human donor in a cohort sampled during active COVID-19.

J is TRBJ2-4 and V is TRBV7-6; 11 nucleotides align to TRBD2. J gave up 8 bases and V 4 bases, and 4 bases lay outside the gene matches. From germline, CDR1 is SGHVS and CDR2 FNYEAQ. The CDR3 runs to 14 residues. The CDR3 loop reads CASSSGTSGDIQYF. CDR3 DNA: TGTGCCAGCAGCTCCGGGACTAGCGGCGACATTCAGTACTTC. The complete variable domain, with remaining parts taken from reference TRBV7-6 and TRBJ2-4, reads GAGVSQSPRYKVTKRGQDVALRCDPISGHVSLYWYRQALGQGPEFLTYFNYEAQQDKSGLPNDRFSAERPEGSISTLTIQRTEQRDSAMYRCASSSGTSGDIQYFGAGTRLSVL.

This chain joins TRBV3-1 (or the pseudogene TRBV3-2) and TRBJ2-2; 8 bases fit TRBD2. Germline-derived CDR1 and CDR2 are LGHDT and YNNKEL (reference sequence). The CDR3 length is 16 residues. With V trimmed by 3 bases and J by 4 bases, 7 bases remained unmatched. The CDR3 region has the DNA TGTGCCAGCAGCCAGGCAGCGGGAGTTAGCACCGGGGAGCTGTTTTTT. It codes for CASSQAAGVSTGELFF.

The chain uses TRBV7-3 and TRBJ2-2, with 7 bases that match TRBD2. This CDR3 contains 15 residues. The V and J ends lost 4 bases and 6 bases, in that order; junction bases with no gene match: 8. Germline V lookup: CDR1 SGHTA, CDR2 FQGTGA. CDR3 in amino acids: CASSSPPGRAGELFF. CDR3 in DNA: TGTGCCAGCAGCTCCCCGCCAGGGAGGGCCGGGGAGCTGTTTTTT.

The CDR3: CASSQAFARTSSYNSPLHF. The CDR3 nucleotides read TGCGCCAGCAGCCAAGCGTTTGCCAGGACAAGCTCCTATAATTCACCCCTCCACTTT. The chain employs TRBV4-1 and TRBJ1-6; D may be TRBD1 (5 bases). Trimming took 1 base from V and 0 from J, leaving 16 bases between them. Germline V gene sequence: CDR1 MGHRA, CDR2 YSYEKL. The CDR3 runs to 19 residues.

This clone was recorded a few times. The chain carries TRBV6-5 and TRBJ1-5, with D perhaps TRBD1 (5 bases). The CDR3 is 13 amino acids. The germline gives CDR1 MNHEY, CDR2 SVGAGI. V shed 10 bases and J shed 6 bases, with 16 bases lying between them. CDR3 sequence reads: CATGTQGTQPQHF. CDR3 DNA: TGTGCCACAGGGACTCAGGGAACTCAGCCCCAGCATTTT.

DNA of the CDR3: TGTGCCAGCAGTTCTCCGGGGGTCTACGAGCAGTACTTC. Translation: CASSSPGVYEQYF. The chain combines TRBV12-3 or TRBV12-4 with TRBJ2-7, with D tentatively TRBD2 (6 bases). Trimming left V 4 bases short and J 3 bases short, with 10 bases between. This CDR3 region has 13 residues.

The chain employs TRBV6-2 or TRBV6-3 and TRBJ2-5; possibly TRBD1 for D (6 bases). This CDR3 has 16 residues. Germline V gene data show CDR1 as MNHEY and CDR2 as SVGEGT. V shed 1 base and J shed 0 bases, with 12 bases lying between them. The CDR3, as DNA: TGTGCCAGCAGTTACTTCTTGGGACAAAACCAAGAGACCCAGTACTTC. Residues: CASSYFLGQNQETQYF.

This clone was observed a single time. V is TRBV6-5 and J is TRBJ1-1, with D hard to call. Germline V lookup: CDR1 MNHEY, CDR2 SVGAGI. V was cut by 6 bases and J by 5 bases, with 10 bases left in between. This CDR3 spans 12 amino acids. In DNA form, the CDR3 reads TGTGCCAGCAGCTCCCCCGGTACTGAAGCTTTCTTT. Translated: CASSSPGTEAFF.

This clone has just a few counts. The chain links TRBV15 to TRBJ2-2, with 7 bases aligning to TRBD1. V gave up 6 bases and J gave up 6 bases; unmatched junction bases: 10. The germline V gene encodes CDR1 LNHNV and CDR2 YYDKDF (reference sequence). The CDR3 is 15 amino acids. CDR3 loop: CATSPLDRASGELFF. CDR3 nucleotide sequence: TGTGCCACCAGTCCCCTTGACAGGGCGTCCGGGGAGCTGTTTTTT.

The chain is built from TRBV6-1 and TRBJ2-7; D uncertain. Per germline, CDR1 MNHNS and CDR2 SASEGT. CDR3 length: 13 amino acids. Trimming left V 0 bases short and J 2 bases short, with 5 bases between. CDR3 nucleotide sequence: TGTGCCAGCAGTGAAGCTATAACCTACGAGCAGTACTTC. It codes for CASSEAITYEQYF.

The gene calls are TRBV28 and TRBJ2-7, with TRBD2 identical over 8 bases. J lost 7 bases, V lost 1 base, and 6 bases had no gene match. Germline V gene data show CDR1 as MDHEN and CDR2 as SYDVKM. The CDR3 runs to 14 residues. This CDR3 is CASSLYGGAGEQYF. The CDR3 DNA follows: TGTGCCAGCAGTTTATACGGGGGGGCTGGGGAGCAGTACTTC. The entire variable domain, with the rest obtained from reference TRBV28 and TRBJ2-7, is as follows: DVKVTQSSRYLVKRTGEKVFLECVQDMDHENMFWYRQDPGLGLRLIYFSYDVKMKEKGDIPEGYSVSREKKERFSLILESASTNQTSMYLCASSLYGGAGEQYFGPGTRLTVT.

The CDR3 region is CASSPGTSGRSEQYF. The CDR3 nucleotides are TGTGCCAGCAGCCCCGGGACTAGCGGGAGAAGCGAGCAGTACTTC. The chain employs TRBV11-3 and TRBJ2-7, with 14 bases identical to TRBD2. CDR3 length: 15 residues. After removal of 5 bases from V and 6 bases from J, the junction contained 6 bases not matched to a gene. Looked up from germline, CDR1 is SGHNT and CDR2 is YENEEA.